This T cell receptor (beta chain) was obtained from a study of early T cells in non-severe SARS-CoV-2 infection. Study-wide background: Chains from this unsorted whole-blood bulk RNA could not be paired. Whole-study results and caveats: The VDJdb matching leaned toward anti-spike CD8 responses and overlooked private and CD4 specificities.

V lost 6 bases, J lost 3 bases, and 18 bases lay in between. The CDR3 sequence is 16 residues long. Unique molecular identifier tags were affixed to discrete cDNA molecules. TCRdb ran MiXCR on the 5' RACE reads and lists one entry per CDR3 protein. The sample shows roughly 83,000 distinct CDR3 sequences, 10% of them seen only once. Comments on this clonotype: What it recognizes is unknown.

This TCR was sampled from an adult who was a healthcare worker with PCR-confirmed SARS-CoV-2 infection or an uninfected control (not recorded which). V is TRBV12-3 or TRBV12-4 and J is TRBJ2-1; weak D call: TRBD2 (6 bases). The source was whole blood, collected at baseline. The CDR3 DNA reads TGTGCCAGCAGCCCGGGCGGGCGGGGACTCTACAATGAGCAGTTCTTC. It is translated as CASSPGGRGLYNEQFF.